What follows is one T cell receptor beta chain and its context. This CDR3 is missing its conserved last phenylalanine or tryptophan, likely due to a read error. The DNA is left out, because the CDR3 cannot be placed on it with certainty; the CDR3 is given as TCRdb lists it. The sample is drawn from a study of cytomegalovirus exposure and HLA in healthy donors. Both ends counted, the CDR3 spans 11 residues. Germline CDR1 is LNHDA and CDR2 is SQIVND (reference sequence). Generated by immunoSEQ multiplex PCR, the TCRdb table keeps only in-frame clones and is missing some. The table has about 160,000 clones, just under 90% seen once.

The rearrangement uses TRBV19 and TRBJ1-1. Sequencing was carried out using PBMCs. This sequence was found in a young man in good health and CMV-seropositive. Here the CDR3 reads CASSIDLSVIL.